The 23 T cell receptor beta chains reported below all come from one sample, sequenced in a study of T cells in tumors after PD-1 blockade. Assay used: immunoSEQ multiplex PCR; TCRdb lists only in-frame clones, some missing. This table holds about 35,000 clones, roughly 78% found once. The sequenced sample was PBMCs, obtained before anti-PD-1 treatment. These receptors came from a human donor with basal cell carcinoma.

The chain couples TRBV5-4 to TRBJ1-4, with D unresolved. The length of the CDR3 is 14 residues. Germline assignment: CDR1 SGHNT and CDR2 YYREEE (reference sequence). Between the trimmed V and J ends, which lost 1 base and 7 bases, there was a span of 11 bases. This CDR3 reads CASSLKGGGEKLFF. The CDR3 DNA is TGTGCCAGCAGCTTGAAGGGAGGTGGTGAAAAACTGTTTTTT.

In regard to this clone: This CDR3 is also generated by other DNA sequences in the sample. J is TRBJ1-6 and V is TRBV7-9; D unclear. V gave up 2 bases and J gave up 12 bases, with 8 bases separating them. CDR1 is SEHNR, CDR2 FQNEAQ, per germline (reference sequence). There are 12 residues in the CDR3. CDR3 amino acids: CASSLSTLPLHF. In DNA form, the CDR3 reads TGTGCCAGCAGCTTATCGACTTTACCCCTCCACTTT.

The V gene is TRBV6-6, the J gene TRBJ2-1, with 9 bases aligning to TRBD2. This CDR3 is built from 16 residues. The ends lost 7 bases at V and 4 bases at J; junction bases unmatched: 11. CDR1 MNHNY and CDR2 SVGAGI come from the germline V gene (reference sequence). CDR3 loop: CASTSWVAGVYNEQFF. The CDR3 DNA reads TGTGCCAGCACATCTTGGGTAGCGGGAGTGTACAATGAGCAGTTCTTC.

This chain connects TRBV7-8 to TRBJ2-3; 9 nucleotides line up with TRBD2. This CDR3 spans 15 amino acids. Looked up from germline, CDR1 is SGHVS and CDR2 is FQNEAQ. J lost 1 base, V lost 3 bases, and 2 bases had no gene match. CDR3 protein: CASSFRTSGTDTQYF. The CDR3 coding sequence is TGTGCCAGCAGCTTCCGGACTAGCGGCACAGATACGCAGTATTTT.

V and J are TRBV3-1 (or the pseudogene TRBV3-2) and TRBJ1-1; D may be TRBD1 (6 bases). The germline gives CDR1 LGHDT, CDR2 YNNKEL (reference sequence). The ends were cut back, 4 bases at V and 5 bases at J, with 17 bases in the middle. The CDR3 covers 15 residues. DNA for the CDR3: TGTGCCAGCAGCCCGTACTACGGGGGGCGAACTGAAGCTTTCTTT. This translates into CASSPYYGGRTEAFF.

The V gene is TRBV18, the J gene TRBJ2-1; TRBD2 matches at 7 bases. The CDR3 length is 12 residues. Germline V CDR1 and CDR2: KGHSH, LQKENI. The V and J ends lost 4 bases and 7 bases, in that order; junction bases with no gene match: 1. Here the CDR3 reads CASSHGGNEQFF. For the CDR3, the DNA is TGTGCCAGCTCACACGGGGGGAATGAGCAGTTCTTC.

In DNA, the CDR3 is TGTGCCTGGGACGGGGGACTAGCGGACTACAATGAGCAGTTCTTC. This codes for CAWDGGLADYNEQFF. This chain links TRBV30 with TRBJ2-1; TRBD2 aligns across 11 bases. J lost 3 bases, V lost 5 bases, and 6 bases had no gene match. Germline CDR1 and CDR2: GTSNPN and SVGIG (reference sequence). This CDR3 is 15 amino acids long.

This clone was seen only once. V is TRBV6-6 and J is TRBJ2-1; TRBD1 matches at 7 bases. The germline V gene has CDR1 MNHNY and CDR2 SVGAGI (reference sequence). V lost 3 bases to trimming and J lost 9 bases; unmatched junction nucleotides: 11. The CDR3 has 15 amino acids. CDR3 nucleotides: TGTGCCAGCAGTTATTCCGGGACAGTCCTGGGTGAGCAGTTCTTC. This encodes CASSYSGTVLGEQFF.

V usage is TRBV6-2 or TRBV6-3 and J usage is TRBJ1-2, with D unclear. The CDR3 totals 12 residues. V was cut by 4 bases and J by 6 bases, with 9 bases left in between. Germline V lookup: CDR1 MNHEY, CDR2 SVGEGT. The CDR3 coding sequence is TGTGCCAGCAGTTCTAACTTGGATGGCTACACCTTC. Its protein is CASSSNLDGYTF.

The rearrangement uses TRBV14 and TRBJ2-2; no clear D. CDR3 length: 13 amino acids. The V gene's germline CDR1 is SGHDN and CDR2 FVKESK. V dropped 1 base and J dropped 7 bases, with 7 bases sitting between them. The CDR3 is CASSQVGVGELFF. CDR3 bases: TGTGCCAGCAGCCAAGTTGGGGTCGGGGAGCTGTTTTTT.

The chain uses TRBV7-3 and TRBJ1-1; the D is unclear. Trimming removed 5 bases at V and 3 bases at J, with 10 bases between. The length of the CDR3 is 13 residues. Germline assignment: CDR1 SGHTA and CDR2 FQGTGA. The CDR3 DNA is TGTGCCAGCAGCCGTAGGGCGGACACTGAAGCTTTCTTT. It is translated as CASSRRADTEAFF.

This clone is deemed medium-sized. The rearrangement uses TRBV10-1 and TRBJ2-1; 12 bases align to TRBD2. J lost 0 bases, V lost 5 bases, and 5 bases had no gene match. The CDR3 has 17 amino acids. Germline CDR1 is WNHNN and CDR2 is SYGVQD (reference sequence). The CDR3 here is CASSRLAGESSYNEQFF. The DNA for the CDR3 is TGCGCCAGCAGTAGACTAGCGGGAGAGAGCTCCTACAATGAGCAGTTCTTC.

This chain uses TRBV4-3 with TRBJ2-3, with D tentatively TRBD2 (6 bases). Trimming took off 0 bases at V and 2 bases at J, with 18 bases between the two ends. This CDR3 has 18 residues. From germline, CDR1 is LGHNA and CDR2 YSLEER. As DNA, the CDR3 is TGCGCCAGCAGCCAAGAACGAGACGGGAGACCCTACACAGATACGCAGTATTTT. Protein product: CASSQERDGRPYTDTQYF.

The chain has TRBV7-6 and TRBJ1-4; 8 bases align to TRBD1. The CDR3 totals 16 residues. Germline lookup yields CDR1 SGHVS and CDR2 FNYEAQ. V lost 5 bases, J lost 1 base, and 6 bases stayed unmatched. The CDR3 sequence: CASSPRQGKTNEKLFF. CDR3 sequence (DNA): TGTGCCAGCAGCCCCCGACAGGGGAAAACTAATGAAAAACTGTTTTTT.

The V and J genes are TRBV30 and TRBJ2-7; D not resolved. The CDR3 runs 15 residues. Trimming pared 2 bases from V and 4 bases from J, leaving 18 bases between. The germline V gene encodes CDR1 GTSNPN and CDR2 SVGIG (reference sequence). In DNA, the CDR3 is TGTGCCTGGAGTCGGGTAGAGCTTGTATTTTACGAGCAGTACTTC. Translation: CAWSRVELVFYEQYF.

The chain employs TRBV7-9 and TRBJ2-1, with D unclear. The V end was cut by 5 bases, the J end by 8 bases, with 10 bases between. This CDR3 comprises 12 residues. CDR1 is SEHNR, CDR2 FQNEAQ, per germline (reference sequence). The CDR3 DNA is TGTGCCAGCAGCCTTGACTGGGATGAGCAGTTCTTC. As protein: CASSLDWDEQFF. The entire variable domain, with the rest obtained from reference TRBV7-9 and TRBJ2-1, is as follows: DTGVSQNPRHKITKRGQNVTFRCDPISEHNRLYWYRQTLGQGPEFLTYFQNEAQLEKSRLLSDRFSAERPKGSFSTLEIQRTEQGDSAMYLCASSLDWDEQFFGPGTRLTVL.

This chain uses TRBV7-2 with TRBJ2-2, with D unclear. There are 16 residues in the CDR3. CDR1 is SGHTA and CDR2 is FQGNSA in the germline V gene. The V end lost 1 base, the J end lost 1 base, and 10 bases lay between the germline ends. The CDR3 loop reads CASSLGEALNTGELFF. CDR3 DNA: TGTGCCAGCAGCTTAGGCGAGGCTTTGAACACCGGGGAGCTGTTTTTT.

In this sample, this clone turned up a few times. The chain carries TRBV15 and TRBJ2-5; 11 bases agree with TRBD2. J was trimmed by 3 bases and V by 4 bases; bases with no gene match: 25. The CDR3 has 22 amino acids. Germline CDR1 is LNHNV and CDR2 is YYDKDF (reference sequence). The CDR3 protein is CATSTLPLGLAVIRHREETQYF. The CDR3, as DNA: TGTGCCACCAGCACCCTACCCCTGGGACTAGCGGTCATCCGCCACCGGGAAGAGACCCAGTACTTC.

This chain joins TRBV5-8 and TRBJ2-5; D remains ambiguous. Germline V gives CDR1 SGHTS, CDR2 YDEGEE. The CDR3 has 14 amino acids. V lost 1 base and J lost 1, with 8 bases in between. The CDR3 region is CASSLWVSQETQYF. The CDR3 nucleotides are TGTGCCAGCAGCTTGTGGGTTTCCCAAGAGACCCAGTACTTC.

The J gene is TRBJ1-1, the V gene TRBV24-1; D perhaps matches TRBD1 (6 bases). Trimming removed 6 bases from V and 1 base from J, with 8 bases in between. The germline gives CDR1 KGHDR, CDR2 SFDVKD. This CDR3 is built from 13 residues. In DNA, the CDR3 is TGTGCCACCAGTAGGACAGCGAACACTGAAGCTTTCTTT. Translating gives CATSRTANTEAFF.

The chain couples TRBV7-2 to TRBJ2-5, with a weak D call TRBD1 (6 bases). Between the trimmed V and J ends, which lost 2 bases and 2 bases, there was a span of 12 bases. Germline V gene data show CDR1 as SGHTA and CDR2 as FQGNSA. The length of the CDR3 is 15 residues. DNA for the CDR3: TGTGCCAGCAGCTTAACAGGGACCTTACAAGAGACCCAGTACTTC. Its protein is CASSLTGTLQETQYF.

The rearrangement uses TRBV9 and TRBJ2-1; maybe TRBD2 (6 bases). CDR1 and CDR2 from the germline V gene are SGDLS and YYNGEE. The V end was cut by 0 bases, the J end by 1 base, with 8 bases between. The CDR3 runs 15 residues. CDR3 DNA: TGTGCCAGCAGCGTAGGTGGAGGGTCCTACAATGAGCAGTTCTTC. It is translated as CASSVGGGSYNEQFF. Together with reference TRBV9 and TRBJ2-1, the CDR3 gives the full variable domain: DSGVTQTPKHLITATGQRVTLRCSPRSGDLSVYWYQQSLDQGLQFLIQYYNGEERAKGNILERFSAQQFPDLHSELNLSSLELGDSALYFCASSVGGGSYNEQFFGPGTRLTVL.

This rearrangement joins TRBV5-4 to TRBJ2-1, with 7 positions matching TRBD2. This CDR3 is 15 amino acids long. V gave up 0 bases and J gave up 4 bases; unmatched junction bases: 4. From germline, CDR1 is SGHNT and CDR2 YYREEE (reference sequence). The CDR3 loop reads CASSLDRGVYNEQFF. The DNA for the CDR3 is TGTGCCAGCAGCTTGGATCGGGGGGTATACAATGAGCAGTTCTTC.